The T cell receptor beta chain described here comes from a study of post-analysis software for immune sequencing data. Study as a whole: Both relapsing-remitting and secondary progressive multiple sclerosis featured among the disease courses, as did progressive-relapsing multiple sclerosis.

The germline V and J ends were trimmed by 0 bases and 7 bases, with 13 bases remaining between them. The germline V gene encodes CDR1 SGHDT and CDR2 YYEEEE. The CDR3 length is 14 residues. Unique molecular identifiers featured in each of the TCR beta cDNA libraries. From around 1 to 9.1 million T cells, a few hundred thousand cDNA molecules were obtained. TCRdb called the PCR reads again in MiXCR, with one record for every CDR3 protein. The sample has approximately 730,000 distinct CDR3 sequences, 25% to 30% seen once. There are a few counts of this clonotype. What it binds is not known. Study outcomes and limitations: Patients had higher frequencies than controls of roughly five TRBV segments, including TRBV5-6, TRBV5-1 and TRBV20-1.

The gene calls are TRBV5-6 and TRBJ1-2; no definite D call. Sequenced: blood. The source is a girl aged 5-17 years with multiple sclerosis. DNA of the CDR3: TGTGCCAGCAGCTTGGTTCCAGGACCAGCTGGCTACACCTTC. It encodes CASSLVPGPAGYTF. Drawing the rest from reference TRBV5-6 and TRBJ1-2, the complete variable domain is DAGVTQSPTHLIKTRGQQVTLRCSPKSGHDTVSWYQQALGQGPQFIFQYYEEEERQRGNFPDRFSGHQFPNYSSELNVNALLLGDSALYLCASSLVPGPAGYTFGSGTRLTVV.